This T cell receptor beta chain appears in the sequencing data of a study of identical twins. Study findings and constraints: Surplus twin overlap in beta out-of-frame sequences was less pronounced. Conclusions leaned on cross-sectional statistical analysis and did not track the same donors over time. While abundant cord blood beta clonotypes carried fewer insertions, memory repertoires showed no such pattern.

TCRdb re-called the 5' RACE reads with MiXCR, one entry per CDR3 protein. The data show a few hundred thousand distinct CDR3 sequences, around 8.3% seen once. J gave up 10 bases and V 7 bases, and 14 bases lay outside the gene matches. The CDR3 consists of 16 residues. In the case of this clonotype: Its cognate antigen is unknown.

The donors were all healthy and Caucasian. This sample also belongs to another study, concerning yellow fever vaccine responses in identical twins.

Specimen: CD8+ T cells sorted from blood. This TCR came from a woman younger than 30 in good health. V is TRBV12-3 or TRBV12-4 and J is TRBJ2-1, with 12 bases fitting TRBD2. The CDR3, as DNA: TGTGCCAGCACCCTAACGGGGCTAGCGGGGGGGCGGGAGCAGTTCTTC. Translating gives CASTLTGLAGGREQFF.